A selection of T cell receptor beta chains follows, all from one sample in a study of CD8 T cells in ankylosing spondylitis. From the 5' RACE reads, TCRdb called clonotypes with MiXCR, one entry per CDR3 protein. The profile covers around 300,000 distinct CDR3 sequences, with around a tenth appearing a single time and around 8.4% taken by the ten largest. Sequencing input: blood, either unsorted or a sorted T cell fraction (not recorded which). The receptors derive from a female donor with ankylosing spondylitis or in good health (not recorded which). Each CDR3 is given with its conserved first and last residue. Size values are once, few and many counts, or a class for expanded clones, and some rows have none.

many TRBJ2-1 TRBV5-1 CASSWDRRGYNEQFF
many TRBJ2-1 TRBV5-1 CASSLNQGNEQFF
many TRBJ2-7 TRBV29-1 CSVGQGGSEQYF
. TRBJ2-3 TRBV29-1 CSVVTGTDTQYF
few TRBJ1-4 TRBV11-2 CASSPEGGGEKLFF
. TRBJ2-3 TRBV3-1 CASSQQGGPDTQYF
once TRBJ2-1 TRBV30 CAWSVGLAGAGEQFF
few TRBJ2-6 TRBV4-1 CASSQDGQAAGANVLTF
few TRBJ2-2 TRBV2 CASLAGVGTGELFF
many TRBJ1-1 TRBV10-3 CAISTLTGDTEAFF
many TRBJ2-3 TRBV5-1 CASSLGRAGPSTDTQYF
many TRBJ1-2 TRBV29-1 CSTKGINGYTF
many TRBJ2-7 TRBV5-5 CASSFRASEQQYF
many TRBJ1-6 TRBV20-1 CSARETKYNSPLHF
many TRBJ1-5 TRBV28 CVTRQGYYSNQPQHF
. TRBJ1-5 TRBV30 CAWSKRNQPQHF
. TRBJ2-4 TRBV20-1 CSARLAGRKNIQYF
many TRBJ2-7 TRBV12-3/TRBV12-4 CASRMTGEGYEQYF
many TRBJ2-2 TRBV12-3/TRBV12-4 CASSITGGNTGELFF
few TRBJ1-2 TRBV6-1 CASSVHPRYGYTF
few TRBJ2-3 TRBV7-2 CASSLQVTSTDTQYF
many TRBJ1-5 TRBV29-1 CSVSGGINQPQHF
many TRBJ1-5 TRBV12-3/TRBV12-4 CASSQAGRGWGNQPQHF
. TRBJ1-6 TRBV7-9 CASRTTGAHSPLHF
. TRBJ1-2 TRBV30 CAWNGKGRASGYTF
. TRBJ2-7 TRBV27 CASSPYLGLPTIYEQYF
many TRBJ2-3 TRBV29-1 CSVEDRLAVSTDTQYF
many TRBJ2-1 TRBV10-3 CAISDSGLAGASEQFF
many TRBJ2-7 TRBV12-3/TRBV12-4 CAKKTGKGYEQYF
. TRBJ2-2 TRBV5-1 CASSLDSDTRAIF
many TRBJ1-1 TRBV5-4 CASSGDRNTEAFF
many TRBJ1-1 TRBV6-1 CATINTGQGTEAFF
many TRBJ1-2 TRBV7-9 CASSPTGGDGYTF
many TRBJ2-3 TRBV28 CASSIAGPDSDTQYF
many TRBJ2-4 TRBV5-1 CASSLGSGLNIQYF
few TRBJ1-2 TRBV7-2 CASSLVQGADYGYTF
. TRBJ2-1 TRBV18 CASSPGGGSNEQFF
few TRBJ1-1 TRBV5-5 CASSLEGAPSNTEAFF
. TRBJ1-6 TRBV3-1 CASSRFPQENNSPLHF
few TRBJ2-3 TRBV5-1 CASSQSQGDTQYF
many TRBJ1-1 TRBV12-3/TRBV12-4 CASSLQGAEAFF
. TRBJ1-2 TRBV5-5 CASSSGTDIGSYTF
many TRBJ2-7 TRBV6-1 CASRNRGGDYEQYF
many TRBJ1-6 TRBV12-3/TRBV12-4 CASSPGLTGSPLHF
many TRBJ2-4 TRBV6-4 CASSALWTGTSLAKNIQYF